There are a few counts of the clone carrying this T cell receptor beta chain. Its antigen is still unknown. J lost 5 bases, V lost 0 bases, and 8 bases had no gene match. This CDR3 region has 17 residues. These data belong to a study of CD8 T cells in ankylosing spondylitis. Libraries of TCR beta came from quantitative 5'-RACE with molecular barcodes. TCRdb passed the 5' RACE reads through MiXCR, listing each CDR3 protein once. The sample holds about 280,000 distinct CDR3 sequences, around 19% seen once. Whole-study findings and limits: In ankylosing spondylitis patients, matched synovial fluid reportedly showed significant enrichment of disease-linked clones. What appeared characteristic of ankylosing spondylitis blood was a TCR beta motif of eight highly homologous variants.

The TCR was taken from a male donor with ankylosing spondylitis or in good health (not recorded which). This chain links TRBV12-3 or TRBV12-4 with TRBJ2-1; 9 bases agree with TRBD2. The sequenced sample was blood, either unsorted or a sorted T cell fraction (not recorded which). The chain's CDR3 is CASSLALSLAGHNEQFF. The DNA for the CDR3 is TGTGCCAGCAGTTTAGCGCTATCTCTAGCGGGGCACAATGAGCAGTTCTTC.